This T cell receptor beta chain is drawn from a study of blood T cell repertoires in COVID-19. The wider study: Spain, Italy and the United States supplied samples that represented acute and convalescent COVID-19. T cells, B-cell-depleted T cells, or PBMCs provided the cDNA or gDNA that served as material.

Per the original methods: Estimation of nucleated cell counts was performed using reference gene primer amplification. The protocol was immunoSEQ multiplex PCR, while the TCRdb copy is restricted to in-frame clones and leaves out a portion. D and trimming come from the DNA, and the V and J calls and clone size come from that table. The sample holds approximately 82,000 clones; approximately 80% are singletons and the top ten take about an eighth. The sequencing input was peripheral blood. This receptor was obtained from a human donor in a cohort sampled during active COVID-19.

CDR3: CASSSPTGWNTEAFF. The CDR3 DNA is TGTGCCAGCAGTTCCCCGACAGGATGGAACACTGAAGCTTTCTTT. The V call is TRBV28, the J call TRBJ1-1, with TRBD1 as a possible D gene (6 bases). The length of the CDR3 is 15 residues. V was trimmed by 4 bases and J by 1 base, leaving 13 bases between them. CDR1 and CDR2 from the germline V gene are MDHEN and SYDVKM.